This TCR beta chain was recorded in a study of shared clonotypes between healthy human individuals. General study results and limits: Several donors held roughly 5% of naive CD4 clonotypes in common. Owing to a small donor count, the genetic and exposure-history diversity represented was limited.

As concerns this clone: Its matching antigen is unknown.

Donation came from healthy HIV-negative adults that had no recent acute infections or vaccinations. Genomic DNA per cell subset filled all wells of several immunoSEQ plates. Profiling relied on immunoSEQ multiplex PCR, and the TCRdb table lists in-frame clones only, not all of them. This table has 2,500,000 or so clones, 80% to 95% appearing once. The CDR3 extends over 16 amino acids. V lost 2 bases and J lost 7, with 17 bases in between. CDR1 is PRHDT and CDR2 is FYEKMQ in the germline V gene (reference sequence). The sample was naive CD4+ T cells from PBMCs. Subset denoted: CD45RA+ positively selected. The chain joins TRBV13 to TRBJ2-2; D might be TRBD1 or TRBD2, each matching 6 bases. This sequence was found in a man younger than 35 in good health. Some clones in this sample may be carry-over from other donors' samples. This chain's CDR3 is CASSLKRGVSVGELFF. CDR3 sequence (DNA): TGTGCCAGCAGCTTAAAGAGGGGGGTTTCCGTCGGGGAGCTGTTTTTT.